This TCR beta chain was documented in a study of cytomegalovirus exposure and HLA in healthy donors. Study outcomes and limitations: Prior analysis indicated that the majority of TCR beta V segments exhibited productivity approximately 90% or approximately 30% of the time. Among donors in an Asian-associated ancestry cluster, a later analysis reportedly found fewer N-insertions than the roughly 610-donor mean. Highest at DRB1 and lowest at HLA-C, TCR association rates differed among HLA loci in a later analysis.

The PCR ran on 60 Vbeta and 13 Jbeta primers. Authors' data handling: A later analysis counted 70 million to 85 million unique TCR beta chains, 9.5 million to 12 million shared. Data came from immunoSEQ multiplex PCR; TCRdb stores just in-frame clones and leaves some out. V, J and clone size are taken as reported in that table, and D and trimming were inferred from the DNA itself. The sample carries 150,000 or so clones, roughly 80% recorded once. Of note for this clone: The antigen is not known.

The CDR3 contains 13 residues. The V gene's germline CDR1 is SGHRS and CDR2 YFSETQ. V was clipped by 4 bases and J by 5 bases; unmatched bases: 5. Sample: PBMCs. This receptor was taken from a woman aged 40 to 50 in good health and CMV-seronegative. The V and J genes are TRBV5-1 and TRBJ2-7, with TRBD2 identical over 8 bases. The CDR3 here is CASSNSGIHEQYF. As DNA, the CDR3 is TGCGCCAGCAGCAATAGCGGGATACACGAGCAGTACTTC.